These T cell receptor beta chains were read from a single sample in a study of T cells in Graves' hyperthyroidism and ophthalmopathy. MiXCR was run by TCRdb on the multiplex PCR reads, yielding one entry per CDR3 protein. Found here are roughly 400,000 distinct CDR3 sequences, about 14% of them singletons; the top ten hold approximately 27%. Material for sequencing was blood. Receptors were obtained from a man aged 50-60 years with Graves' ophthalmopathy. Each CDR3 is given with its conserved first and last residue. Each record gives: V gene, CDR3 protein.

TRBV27	CASIGGIAGGSIYEQYF
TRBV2	CASSETTSYNSPLHF
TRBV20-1	CSADLGLAVYNEQFF
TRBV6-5	CASSYQNKDSPGEQYF
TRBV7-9	CASSLEQGLPEAFF
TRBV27	CASRREGTGELFF
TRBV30	CACLQLAGAGELFF
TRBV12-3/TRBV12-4	CASRTGTSGPTDTQYF
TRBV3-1	CASSQAQGISPYGYTF
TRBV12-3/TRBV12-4	CASSFSNQPQHF
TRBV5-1	CASSRTQETQYF
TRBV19	CASKHRDREYGYTF